One sample yielded the 6 T cell receptor beta chains listed below, sequenced in a study of CD8 T cells in Susac syndrome. Reverse transcription of roughly 0.5 to 1 ug RNA was performed with random hexamers. TCRdb re-analysed the immunoSEQ multiplex PCR reads in MiXCR, keeping a single row per CDR3 protein. The sample includes approximately 200,000 distinct CDR3 sequences, 90% to 95% seen only once; the top ten take under 0.095%. The sample consisted of CD4+ T cells from PBMCs. Receptors were obtained from a human donor with multiple sclerosis.

This rearrangement joins TRBV3-1 to TRBJ1-2, with a possible D match to TRBD1 (5 bases). V gave up 5 bases and J gave up 8 bases, with 12 bases separating them. The CDR3 has 12 amino acids. Germline V gene sequence: CDR1 LGHDT, CDR2 YNNKEL (reference sequence). The CDR3 DNA is TGTGCCAGCAGCTGGGCCAGGGACGGCTACACCTTC. Residues: CASSWARDGYTF.

The chain employs TRBV4-1 and TRBJ1-2, with 7 bases fitting TRBD1. V gave up 1 base and J gave up 3 bases; unmatched junction bases: 5. Germline V lookup: CDR1 MGHRA, CDR2 YSYEKL. This CDR3 is 15 amino acids long. The chain's CDR3 is CASSQGTGNYYGYTF. The CDR3 nucleotides read TGCGCCAGCAGCCAAGGGACAGGAAACTACTATGGCTACACCTTC.

The chain couples TRBV20-1 to TRBJ1-5, with 8 bases matching TRBD1. The trim removed 5 bases at V and 2 bases at J, leaving 8 bases unmatched. This CDR3 comprises 15 residues. Germline V gene sequence: CDR1 DFQATT, CDR2 SNEGSKA (reference sequence). In DNA, the CDR3 is TGCAGTGCTTCAGGGGGCGCGAGGGGCAATCAGCCCCAGCATTTT. The encoded protein is CSASGGARGNQPQHF.

The chain joins TRBV12-3 or TRBV12-4 to TRBJ2-3; no clear D gene. The V and J ends lost 3 bases and 2 bases respectively, with 9 bases between them. CDR3 length: 14 amino acids. CDR3 coding DNA: TGTGCCAGCAGTTTGGGTCGGCACACAGATACGCAGTATTTT. Protein: CASSLGRHTDTQYF.

The chain is built from TRBV12-3 or TRBV12-4 and TRBJ2-7; D is uncertain. Deletions cut 3 bases from V and 5 bases from J, with 8 bases between. The CDR3 length is 12 residues. This chain's CDR3 is CASSLHPHEQYF. The CDR3 coding sequence is TGTGCCAGCAGTTTGCACCCCCACGAGCAGTACTTC.

The chain has TRBV30 and TRBJ2-1; 7 nucleotides align to TRBD2. The CDR3 has 13 residues. The germline gives CDR1 GTSNPN, CDR2 SVGIG (reference sequence). The ends lost 1 base at V and 7 bases at J; junction bases unmatched: 4. CDR3 sequence: CAWSAPAGNEQFF. Here the CDR3 DNA reads TGTGCCTGGAGTGCCCCAGCGGGGAATGAGCAGTTCTTC.